Sequencing of this TCR beta chain was carried out in a study of graft-versus-host responses after intestinal transplantation. Whole-study findings and limits: GvH clones occurred in recipient marrow; some first appeared in ileum or blood.

This CDR3 comprises 15 residues. V was pared by 6 bases and J by 4 bases, with 6 bases of the junction left unmatched. Germline V gene sequence: CDR1 SGHRS, CDR2 YFSETQ. TCRdb keeps only in-frame clones here, not all; method: immunoSEQ multiplex PCR. This table holds around 130,000 clones, around 90% found once. Regarding this clone: What it binds is unknown.

This sample comprised unstimulated CD4+ T cells sorted from spleen or lymph node cells, obtained before intestinal transplant. J is TRBJ2-1 and V is TRBV5-1; 11 bases are a match to TRBD1. The origin of this receptor is a human donor who received an intestinal transplant. CDR3 loop: CASNSGTGGYNEQFF. The CDR3, as DNA: TGCGCCAGCAACTCCGGGACAGGGGGATACAATGAGCAGTTCTTC.